The entry below gives a single TCR beta chain sequence along with its context. Its antigen remains unidentified. The sample originates from a study of graft-versus-host responses after intestinal transplantation. Study-wide findings and caveats: After transplant, early declines in HvG clones were associated with peak levels of circulating GvH clones.

The CDR3 loop spans 12 amino acids. The germline CDR1 and CDR2 sequences are WNHNN and SYGVQD (reference sequence). The V end was cut by 0 bases, the J end by 7 bases, with 6 bases between. Sequenced by immunoSEQ multiplex PCR; TCRdb stores in-frame clones only, minus some. The profile shows fewer than 120,000 clones, roughly 93% of them singletons. This sequence joins TRBV10-1 and TRBJ1-1; D remains unclear. The material sequenced was unstimulated CD8+ T cells sorted from spleen or lymph node cells, taken before intestinal transplant. The TCR was taken from a human donor who received an intestinal transplant. DNA of the CDR3: TGCGCCAGCAGTGAGTCTGGCCGTGAAGCTTTCTTT. This translates into CASSESGREAFF.